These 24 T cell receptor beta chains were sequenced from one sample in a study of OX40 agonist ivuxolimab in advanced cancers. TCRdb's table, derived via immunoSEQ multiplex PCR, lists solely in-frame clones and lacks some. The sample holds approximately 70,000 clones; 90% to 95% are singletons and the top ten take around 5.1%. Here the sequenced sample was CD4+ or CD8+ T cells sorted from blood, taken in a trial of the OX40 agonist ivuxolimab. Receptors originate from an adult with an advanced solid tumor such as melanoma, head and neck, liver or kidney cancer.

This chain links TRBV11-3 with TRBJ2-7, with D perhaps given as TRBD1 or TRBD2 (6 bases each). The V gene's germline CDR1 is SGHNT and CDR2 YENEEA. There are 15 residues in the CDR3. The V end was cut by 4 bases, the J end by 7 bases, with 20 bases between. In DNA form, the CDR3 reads TGTGCCAGCAGCTGGGGGGCTCTCCTCCCATGGGAGCAGTACTTC. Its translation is CASSWGALLPWEQYF.

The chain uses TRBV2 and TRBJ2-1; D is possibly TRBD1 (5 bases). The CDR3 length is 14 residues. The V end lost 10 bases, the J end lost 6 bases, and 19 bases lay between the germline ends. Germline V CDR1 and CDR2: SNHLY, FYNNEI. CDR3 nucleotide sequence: TGTGCCACCCAAGGATTGCGGACACGCAATGAGCAGTTCTTC. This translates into CATQGLRTRNEQFF.

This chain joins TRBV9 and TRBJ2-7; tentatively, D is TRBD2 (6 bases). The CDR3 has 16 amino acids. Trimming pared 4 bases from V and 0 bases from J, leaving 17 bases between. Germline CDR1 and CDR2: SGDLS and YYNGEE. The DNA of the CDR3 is TGTGCCAGCAGCCCACGGTGGGAGGCGAGCTCCTACGAGCAGTACTTC. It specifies CASSPRWEASSYEQYF.

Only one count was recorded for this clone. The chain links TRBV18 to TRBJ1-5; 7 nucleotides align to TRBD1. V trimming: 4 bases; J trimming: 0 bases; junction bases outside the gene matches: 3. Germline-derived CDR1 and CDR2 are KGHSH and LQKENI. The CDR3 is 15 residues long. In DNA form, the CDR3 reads TGTGCCAGCTCACAGGACAGGAATAGCAATCAGCCCCAGCATTTT. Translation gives CASSQDRNSNQPQHF.

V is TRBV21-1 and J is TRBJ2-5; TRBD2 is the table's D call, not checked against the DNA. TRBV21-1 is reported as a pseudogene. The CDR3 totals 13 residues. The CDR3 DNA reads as TGTGCCAGCAGCAAGCGGGTCCAAGAGACCCAGTACTTC. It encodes CASSKRVQETQYF.

CDR3 protein: CASSPGGQGQETQYF. CDR3 nucleotides: TGCGCCAGCAGCCCCGGGGGACAAGGACAAGAGACCCAGTACTTC. The chain is built from TRBV5-1 and TRBJ2-5; the D gene could be TRBD1 or TRBD2 (6 bases each). Germline-derived CDR1 and CDR2 are SGHRS and YFSETQ. The CDR3 spans 15 residues. V was clipped by 4 bases and J by 2 bases, with 15 bases between them.

The CDR3 DNA follows: TGTGCCAGCACCCGGGGGAGGGAACTCCAGCATTTT. Amino acid sequence: CASTRGRELQHF. The chain carries TRBV2 and TRBJ1-5, with D possibly TRBD1 on 5 matching bases. The CDR3 is 12 residues long. Trimming removed 7 bases at V and 12 bases at J, with 16 bases between. Per the germline V gene, CDR1 is SNHLY and CDR2 is FYNNEI.

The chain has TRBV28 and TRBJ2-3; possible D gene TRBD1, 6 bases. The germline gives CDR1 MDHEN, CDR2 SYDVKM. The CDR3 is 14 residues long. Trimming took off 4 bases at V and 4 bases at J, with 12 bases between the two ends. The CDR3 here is CASSSGQPSDTQYF. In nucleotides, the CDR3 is TGTGCCAGCAGTTCCGGACAGCCTTCAGATACGCAGTATTTT.

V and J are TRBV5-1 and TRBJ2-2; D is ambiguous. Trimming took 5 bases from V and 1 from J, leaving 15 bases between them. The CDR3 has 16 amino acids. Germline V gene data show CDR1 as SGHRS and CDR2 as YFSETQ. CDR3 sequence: CASRPYSSRNTGELFF. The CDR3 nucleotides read TGCGCCAGCAGGCCTTACAGTTCCCGGAACACCGGGGAGCTGTTTTTT.

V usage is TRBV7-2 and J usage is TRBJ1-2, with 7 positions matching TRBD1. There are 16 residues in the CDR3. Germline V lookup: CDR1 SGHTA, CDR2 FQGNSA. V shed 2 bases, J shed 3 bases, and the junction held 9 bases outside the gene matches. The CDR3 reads CASSLLGQASYYGYTF. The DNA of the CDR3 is TGTGCCAGCAGCTTACTAGGACAGGCTAGTTACTATGGCTACACCTTC.

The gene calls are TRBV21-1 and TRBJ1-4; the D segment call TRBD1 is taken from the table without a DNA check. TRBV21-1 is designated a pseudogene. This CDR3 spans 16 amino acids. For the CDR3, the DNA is TGTGCCAGCAGCAAAGCGCAGAAAACAACTAATGAAAAACTGTTTTTT. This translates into CASSKAQKTTNEKLFF.

The CDR3: CASSLRTGGGKLFF. CDR3 DNA: TGTGCCAGCAGTTTGCGGACAGGCGGGGGAAAACTGTTTTTT. J is TRBJ1-4 and V is TRBV27; 7 bases are shared with TRBD1. The junction had 8 bases not matched to a gene; V was cut back by 3 bases and J by 10 bases. The CDR3 contains 14 residues. Germline V gene sequence: CDR1 MNHEY, CDR2 SMNVEV (reference sequence).

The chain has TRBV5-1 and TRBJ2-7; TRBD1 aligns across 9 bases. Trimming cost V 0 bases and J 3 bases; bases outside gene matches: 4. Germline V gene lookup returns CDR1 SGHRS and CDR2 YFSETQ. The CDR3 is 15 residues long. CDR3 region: CASSLALTGGYEQYF. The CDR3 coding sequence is TGCGCCAGCAGCTTGGCCTTGACAGGGGGCTACGAGCAGTACTTC.

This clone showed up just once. CDR3 in amino acids: CASSPSQGYEQYF. The DNA for the CDR3 is TGTGCCAGCTCACCCTCTCAGGGGTACGAGCAGTACTTC. The rearrangement links TRBV18 to TRBJ2-7; D is possibly TRBD1 (6 bases). The CDR3 totals 13 residues. Deletions cut 3 bases from V and 4 bases from J, with 10 bases between. The V gene's germline CDR1 is KGHSH and CDR2 LQKENI.

CDR3 bases: TGTGCCAGCAGCTCAGGACTAGCGGGATCCTACGAGCAGTACTTC. Protein product: CASSSGLAGSYEQYF. The rearrangement uses TRBV5-8 and TRBJ2-7; 12 bases are a match to TRBD2. With 3 bases clipped from V and 1 base from J, the junction kept 2 bases outside the gene matches. The CDR3 is 15 amino acids. Looked up from germline, CDR1 is SGHTS and CDR2 is YDEGEE.

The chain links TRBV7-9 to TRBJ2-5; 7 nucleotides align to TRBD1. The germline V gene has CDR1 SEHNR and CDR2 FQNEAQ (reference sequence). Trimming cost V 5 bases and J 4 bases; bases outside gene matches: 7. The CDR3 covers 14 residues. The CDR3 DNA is TGTGCCAGCAGCGCCCGACAGGGTCCAGAGACCCAGTACTTC. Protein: CASSARQGPETQYF.

The CDR3 DNA follows: TGTGCCTGGAGTGTACTCGGGAATGCAACCCTCTACGAGCAGTACTTC. It yields the protein CAWSVLGNATLYEQYF. J is TRBJ2-7 and V is TRBV30; D may be TRBD2 (5 bases). CDR3 length: 16 amino acids. The V and J ends lost 0 bases and 3 bases respectively, with 18 bases between them. Germline CDR1 reads GTSNPN; CDR2 reads SVGIG (reference sequence).

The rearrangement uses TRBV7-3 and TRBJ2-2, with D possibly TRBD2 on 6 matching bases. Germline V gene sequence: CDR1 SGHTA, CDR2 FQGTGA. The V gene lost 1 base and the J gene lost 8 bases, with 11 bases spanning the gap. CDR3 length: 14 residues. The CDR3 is CASSLIGRGGELFF. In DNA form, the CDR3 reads TGTGCCAGCAGCTTAATCGGGAGAGGAGGGGAGCTGTTTTTT.

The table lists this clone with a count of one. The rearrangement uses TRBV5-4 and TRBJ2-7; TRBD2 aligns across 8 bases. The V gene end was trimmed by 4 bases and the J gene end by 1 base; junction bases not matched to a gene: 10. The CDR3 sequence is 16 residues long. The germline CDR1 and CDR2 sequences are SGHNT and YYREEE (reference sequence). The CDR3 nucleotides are TGTGCCAGCAGCCCCGGGGGGGCGAAGGGTTCCTACGAGCAGTACTTC. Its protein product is CASSPGGAKGSYEQYF.

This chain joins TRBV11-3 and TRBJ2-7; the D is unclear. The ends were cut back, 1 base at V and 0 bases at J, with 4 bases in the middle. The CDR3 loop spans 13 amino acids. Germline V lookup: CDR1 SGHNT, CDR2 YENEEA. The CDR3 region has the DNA TGTGCCAGCAGCTTAGCGTTCTCCTACGAGCAGTACTTC. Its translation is CASSLAFSYEQYF.

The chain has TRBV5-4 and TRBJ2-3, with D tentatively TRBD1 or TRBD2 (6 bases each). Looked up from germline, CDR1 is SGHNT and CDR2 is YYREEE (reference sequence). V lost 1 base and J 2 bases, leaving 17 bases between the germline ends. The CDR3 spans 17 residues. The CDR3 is CASSLYWGARVTDTQYF. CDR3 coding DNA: TGTGCCAGCAGCTTGTACTGGGGGGCGCGGGTCACAGATACGCAGTATTTT.

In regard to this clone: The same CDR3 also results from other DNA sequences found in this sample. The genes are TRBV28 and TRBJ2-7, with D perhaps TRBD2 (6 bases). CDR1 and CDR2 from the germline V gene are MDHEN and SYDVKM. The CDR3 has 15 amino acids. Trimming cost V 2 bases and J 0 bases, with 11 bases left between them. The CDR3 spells CASSLGGASSYEQYF. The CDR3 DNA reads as TGTGCCAGCAGTTTAGGCGGGGCTAGCTCCTACGAGCAGTACTTC.

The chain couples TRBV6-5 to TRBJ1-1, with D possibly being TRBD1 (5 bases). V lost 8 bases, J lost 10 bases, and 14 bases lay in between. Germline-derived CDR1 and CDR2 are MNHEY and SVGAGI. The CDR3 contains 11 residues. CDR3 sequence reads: CASLRGGLAFF. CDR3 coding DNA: TGTGCCAGCCTTCGCGGGGGTCTAGCTTTCTTT.

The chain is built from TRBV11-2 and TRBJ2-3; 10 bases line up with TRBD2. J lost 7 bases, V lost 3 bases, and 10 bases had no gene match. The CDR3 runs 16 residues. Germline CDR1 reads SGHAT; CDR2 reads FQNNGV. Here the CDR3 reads CASSLRSGRAIHTQYF. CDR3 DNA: TGTGCCAGCAGCTTGAGGAGCGGGAGGGCCATCCATACGCAGTATTTT.